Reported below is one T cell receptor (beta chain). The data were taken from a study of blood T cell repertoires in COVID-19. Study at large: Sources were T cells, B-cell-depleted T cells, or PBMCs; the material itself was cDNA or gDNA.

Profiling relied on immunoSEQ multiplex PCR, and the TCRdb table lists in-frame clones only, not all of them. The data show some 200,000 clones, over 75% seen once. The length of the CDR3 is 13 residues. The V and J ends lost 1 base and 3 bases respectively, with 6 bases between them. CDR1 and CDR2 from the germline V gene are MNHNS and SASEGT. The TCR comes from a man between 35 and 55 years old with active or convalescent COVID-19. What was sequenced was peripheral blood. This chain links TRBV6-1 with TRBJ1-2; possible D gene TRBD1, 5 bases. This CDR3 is CASSEGQYYGYTF. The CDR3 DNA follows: TGTGCCAGCAGTGAAGGACAGTACTATGGCTACACCTTC.